This T cell receptor beta chain was sequenced for a study of blood T cells in healthy people across ages. Turning to this clonotype: As yet, its antigen is unknown.

The authors ran a second PCR of roughly 6 to 12 cycles using a sample-barcoded 5' primer and a J-beta primer mix. TCRdb used MiXCR to reprocess the 5' RACE reads, holding one entry per CDR3 protein. Of over 600,000 distinct CDR3 sequences in the sample, around 50% were seen once. The sample providers were healthy Caucasian people from Russia, aged about 6 to 95. Overall study findings and caveats: Researchers deemed the diversity estimates from one million T cells underestimates.

CDR1 is SGHTA, CDR2 FQGNSA, per germline. The V end lost 7 bases, the J end lost 5 bases, and 15 bases lay between the germline ends. There are 14 residues in the CDR3. The receptor was derived from a middle-aged man in good health. The sequenced sample was blood. This chain uses TRBV7-2 with TRBJ1-5; perhaps TRBD1 as D (5 bases). Here the CDR3 reads CASILDSLYQPQHF. Here the CDR3 DNA reads TGTGCCAGCATTCTAGACAGTCTATATCAGCCCCAGCATTTT.